Many counts were recorded for the clone carrying this T cell receptor beta chain. Its target is not known. Alpha and beta constant-region primers primed reverse transcription of about 470 ng RNA. Alpha and beta chain libraries were made separately by chain-specific third strand synthesis with multiplexing indices. Via MiXCR, TCRdb re-called the 5' RACE reads, giving one row per CDR3 protein. The sample carries thousands of distinct CDR3 sequences, about 8% recorded once. CDR3 length: 15 residues. Trimming shortened V by 1 base and J by 0 bases, and 7 bases separated the two germline ends. The V gene's germline CDR1 is SEHNR and CDR2 FQNEAQ (reference sequence). This entry comes from a study of HIV-infected patients and healthy controls. Study-wide results and caveats: MAIT alpha-chain CDR3s were frequent in healthy controls, depleted in HIV+.

Roughly three months, about 14 weeks, into antiretroviral therapy, follow-up blood was collected. No cell fractionation was done, so the repertoire covers all unsorted peripheral blood T cells. The source of this sequence is an adult with HIV infection. The source material was blood, sampled during antiretroviral therapy. This chain joins TRBV7-9 and TRBJ2-1, with D unresolved. The CDR3 sequence is CASSLVGSSYNEQFF. Here the CDR3 DNA reads TGTGCCAGCAGCTTAGTTGGCAGCTCCTACAATGAGCAGTTCTTC.